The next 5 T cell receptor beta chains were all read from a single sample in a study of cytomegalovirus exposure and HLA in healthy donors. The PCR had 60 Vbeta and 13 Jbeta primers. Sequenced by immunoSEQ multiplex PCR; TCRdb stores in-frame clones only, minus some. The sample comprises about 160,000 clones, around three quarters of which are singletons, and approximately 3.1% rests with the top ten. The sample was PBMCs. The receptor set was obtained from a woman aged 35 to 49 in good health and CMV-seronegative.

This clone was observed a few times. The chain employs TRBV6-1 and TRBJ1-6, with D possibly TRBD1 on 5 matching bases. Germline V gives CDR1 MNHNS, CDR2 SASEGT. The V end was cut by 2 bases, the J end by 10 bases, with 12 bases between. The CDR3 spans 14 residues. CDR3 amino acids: CASSESRGNSPLHF. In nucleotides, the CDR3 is TGTGCCAGCAGTGAATCCCGGGGGAACTCACCCCTCCACTTT.

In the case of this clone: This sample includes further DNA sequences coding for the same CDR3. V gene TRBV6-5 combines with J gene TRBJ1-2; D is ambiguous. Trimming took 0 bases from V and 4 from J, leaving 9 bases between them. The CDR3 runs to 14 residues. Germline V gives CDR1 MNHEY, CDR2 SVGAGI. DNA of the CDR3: TGTGCCAGCAGTTACTCGGGAGGGAGCTATGGCTACACCTTC. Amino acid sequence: CASSYSGGSYGYTF.

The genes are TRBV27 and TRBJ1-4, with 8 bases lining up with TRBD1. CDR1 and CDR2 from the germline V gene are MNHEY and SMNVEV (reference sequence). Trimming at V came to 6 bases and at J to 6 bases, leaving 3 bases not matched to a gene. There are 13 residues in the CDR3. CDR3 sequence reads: CASSQGAYEKLFF. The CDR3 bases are TGTGCCAGCAGCCAGGGGGCGTATGAAAAACTGTTTTTT.

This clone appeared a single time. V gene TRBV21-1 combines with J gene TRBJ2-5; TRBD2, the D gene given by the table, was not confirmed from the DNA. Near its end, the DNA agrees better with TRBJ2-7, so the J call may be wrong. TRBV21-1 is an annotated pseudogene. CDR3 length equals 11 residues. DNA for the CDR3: TGTGACTCACCCCCCTACTACGAGCAGTACTTC. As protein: CDSPPYYEQYF.

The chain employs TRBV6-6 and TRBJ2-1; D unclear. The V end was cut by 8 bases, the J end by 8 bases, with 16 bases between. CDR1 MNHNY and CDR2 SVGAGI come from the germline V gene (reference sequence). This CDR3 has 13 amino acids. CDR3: CASETGPRDEQFF. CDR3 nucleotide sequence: TGTGCCAGCGAAACCGGCCCCCGGGATGAGCAGTTCTTC.